These 20 T cell receptor beta chains came from one sample sequenced in a study of T cells in Graves' hyperthyroidism and ophthalmopathy. RNA transcripts served as the template for amplifying TCR beta CDR3 regions. The TCR CDR3 was amplified in a first-round RT-PCR using the HTBI primer set. TCRdb re-called the multiplex PCR reads through MiXCR, storing one row per CDR3 protein. Among fewer than 900,000 distinct CDR3 sequences, about 17% were seen once, and the ten largest hold over 15%. The source material was blood. All receptors derive from a woman in her forties or fifties with Graves' hyperthyroidism that later progressed to Graves' ophthalmopathy.

The CDR3 reads CASLRVREKLFF. CDR3 coding DNA: TGTGCCAGCCTGAGGGTTCGGGAAAAACTGTTTTTT. The chain employs TRBV27 and TRBJ1-4; D gene uncertain. Between the trimmed V and J ends, which lost 8 bases and 8 bases, there was a span of 12 bases. CDR3 size: 12 residues. Germline values: CDR1 MNHEY, CDR2 SMNVEV (reference sequence).

V gene TRBV6-1 combines with J gene TRBJ2-3; no definite D call. The CDR3 runs to 12 residues. The V end lost 6 bases, the J end lost 6 bases, and 10 bases lay between the germline ends. Germline CDR1 reads MNHNS; CDR2 reads SASEGT. The CDR3 DNA sequence: TGTGCCAGCAGCATACGGGTGGATACGCAGTATTTT. This gives the protein CASSIRVDTQYF.

V and J are TRBV27 and TRBJ2-7; D is undetermined. The CDR3 runs to 14 residues. With 3 bases removed from V and 3 bases from J, the gap between germline ends came to 12 bases. CDR1 is MNHEY, CDR2 SMNVEV, per germline (reference sequence). CDR3 in amino acids: CASSFLGEIYEQYF. The CDR3 DNA reads TGTGCCAGCAGTTTCTTGGGTGAAATCTACGAGCAGTACTTC.

This clonotype was found many times. The chain employs TRBV12-3 or TRBV12-4 and TRBJ2-5; TRBD2 matches 11 bases. This CDR3 contains 15 residues. V lost 5 bases to trimming and J lost 3 bases; unmatched junction nucleotides: 5. Written as DNA, the CDR3 is TGTGCCAGCAGTACCAGACTAGCGGGGAAAGAGACCCAGTACTTC. Its protein is CASSTRLAGKETQYF.

The table lists this clonotype with many counts. The chain links TRBV29-1 to TRBJ2-7; D possibly corresponds to TRBD2 (5 bases). Germline loops: CDR1 SQVTM, CDR2 ANQGSEA. The CDR3 consists of 14 residues. V dropped 6 bases and J dropped 3 bases, with 18 bases sitting between them. The CDR3 is CSVTPRAKIYEQYF. In nucleotides, the CDR3 is TGCAGCGTGACCCCGAGGGCGAAGATCTACGAGCAGTACTTC.

This clonotype was detected many times. V gene TRBV29-1 combines with J gene TRBJ2-1; D is perhaps TRBD1 or TRBD2 (5 bases each). Germline-derived CDR1 and CDR2 are SQVTM and ANQGSEA. V was cut by 2 bases and J by 3 bases, with 11 bases left in between. The CDR3 has 14 amino acids. CDR3 residues: CSVERDSGYNEQFF. The CDR3 coding sequence is TGCAGCGTTGAAAGAGACAGCGGCTACAATGAGCAGTTCTTC.

V and J are TRBV4-1 and TRBJ2-1; TRBD2 matches 9 bases. Germline V gene sequence: CDR1 MGHRA, CDR2 YSYEKL. V dropped 1 base and J dropped 0; count of bases not matched to a gene: 7. The CDR3 loop spans 18 amino acids. The CDR3 DNA reads as TGCGCCAGCAGCCAAGGGCTAGCGGGGACCTTCTCCTACAATGAGCAGTTCTTC. It translates to CASSQGLAGTFSYNEQFF.

This sequence joins TRBV6-1 and TRBJ1-1, with a possible D match to TRBD1 (6 bases). The CDR3 loop spans 13 amino acids. V shed 6 bases and J shed 2 bases, with 10 bases lying between them. Germline V gene data show CDR1 as MNHNS and CDR2 as SASEGT. CDR3 region: CASSRGHNTEAFF. The CDR3 nucleotides are TGTGCCAGCAGCCGGGGACATAACACTGAAGCTTTCTTT.

The V call is TRBV5-4, the J call TRBJ1-2, with D tentatively TRBD1 (6 bases). Per germline, CDR1 SGHNT and CDR2 YYREEE (reference sequence). This CDR3 is 15 amino acids long. Trimming cost V 4 bases and J 0 bases, with 13 bases left between them. In DNA form, the CDR3 reads TGTGCCAGCAGCGGACCCAACAGGGCTAACTATGGCTACACCTTC. Its translation is CASSGPNRANYGYTF.

The rearrangement links TRBV12-3 or TRBV12-4 to TRBJ2-7, with D perhaps assigned TRBD1 or TRBD2 (5 bases each). Between the trimmed V and J ends, which lost 7 bases and 7 bases, there was a span of 17 bases. This CDR3 region has 13 residues. CDR3 nucleotides: TGTGCCAGCAACCGGGACGGCGAGGGGGAGCAGTACTTC. Protein sequence: CASNRDGEGEQYF.

The chain links TRBV5-5 to TRBJ1-1, with unresolved D. There are 15 residues in the CDR3. Germline lookup yields CDR1 SGHKS and CDR2 YYEKEE (reference sequence). V was shortened by 0 bases and J by 6 bases, with 15 bases between the two germline ends. The DNA of the CDR3 is TGTGCCAGCAGCTTGGTCCCACCCCTGGTCGCTGAAGCTTTCTTT. This translates into CASSLVPPLVAEAFF.

This clonotype turned up a few times. This chain uses TRBV6-1 with TRBJ2-3; 10 bases fit TRBD2. The germline V gene has CDR1 MNHNS and CDR2 SASEGT. The CDR3 has 15 residues. V shed 4 bases and J 5 bases; nucleotides not matched to a gene: 6. The CDR3 bases are TGTGCCAGCAGTGCAGCGGGGGGGCCGGGAGATACGCAGTATTTT. The encoded protein is CASSAAGGPGDTQYF.

This clonotype appeared many times. V gene TRBV3-1 combines with J gene TRBJ2-3; 8 nucleotides align to TRBD2. V shed 2 bases, J shed 4 bases, and the junction held 5 bases outside the gene matches. The CDR3 is made up of 15 amino acids. Germline V CDR1 and CDR2: LGHDT, YNNKEL (reference sequence). CDR3 amino acids: CASSQPGGLADTQYF. The DNA of the CDR3 is TGTGCCAGCAGCCAACCGGGGGGGCTGGCAGATACGCAGTATTTT.

This clonotype was detected ten times or more. The chain has TRBV3-1 and TRBJ2-1; no definite D call. There are 11 residues in the CDR3. V gave up 4 bases and J gave up 7 bases, with 5 bases separating them. CDR1 is LGHDT, CDR2 YNNKEL, per germline (reference sequence). The CDR3 sequence: CASSRSNEQFF. The DNA for the CDR3 is TGTGCCAGCAGCCGCTCTAATGAGCAGTTCTTC.

The gene calls are TRBV12-3 or TRBV12-4 and TRBJ1-1; D perhaps matches TRBD1 (5 bases). The CDR3 runs to 13 residues. V was trimmed by 11 bases and J by 2 bases, leaving 15 bases between them. CDR3 loop: CAEHGGINTEAFF. CDR3 sequence (DNA): TGTGCCGAGCATGGGGGTATTAACACTGAAGCTTTCTTT.

This clonotype was seen more than once but under ten times. This chain links TRBV15 with TRBJ1-5; D call uncertain. Germline V lookup: CDR1 LNHNV, CDR2 YYDKDF (reference sequence). With 0 bases removed from V and 0 bases from J, the gap between germline ends came to 9 bases. The CDR3 is made up of 16 amino acids. The CDR3 sequence is CATSRDLGNSNQPQHF. In DNA form, the CDR3 reads TGTGCCACCAGCAGAGATCTGGGGAATAGCAATCAGCCCCAGCATTTT.

The sample holds a few counts of this clonotype. The CDR3 sequence is CASSAGTGGQETQYF. The CDR3 DNA sequence: TGCGCCAGCAGCGCCGGGACAGGGGGCCAAGAGACCCAGTACTTC. V and J are TRBV5-1 and TRBJ2-5, with TRBD1 identical over 11 bases. The germline V gene encodes CDR1 SGHRS and CDR2 YFSETQ. Losses at the gene ends were 4 bases for V and 1 base for J; bases not matched to a gene: 3. The CDR3 contains 15 residues.

The rearrangement links TRBV5-5 to TRBJ1-5; possible D gene TRBD1, 6 bases. Germline V gene sequence: CDR1 SGHKS, CDR2 YYEKEE (reference sequence). The CDR3 has 12 residues. The V and J ends lost 4 bases and 13 bases respectively, with 15 bases between them. The CDR3 protein is CASSEDRSQQHF. In DNA, the CDR3 is TGTGCCAGCAGCGAAGACAGGTCTCAGCAGCATTTT.

This clonotype has only a few counts. J is TRBJ2-5 and V is TRBV12-3 or TRBV12-4, with D perhaps assigned TRBD1 or TRBD2 (5 bases each). The CDR3 consists of 15 residues. V was cut by 5 bases and J by 5 bases, with 18 bases left in between. The CDR3 nucleotides read TGTGCCAGCAGTCGTGGCCCACGGGGACCGGAGACCCAGTACTTC. Its translation: CASSRGPRGPETQYF.

Remarks on this clonotype: The junction departs from the called germline gene at one end, perhaps through a read error. The CDR3 spells CASSVTDRETGELFF. The CDR3 DNA reads TGTGCCAGCAGCGTGACGGATCGGGAGACAGGGGAACTGTTTTTT. This chain links TRBV9 with TRBJ2-2; 8 nucleotides line up with TRBD1. The CDR3 has 15 residues. Germline V lookup: CDR1 SGDLS, CDR2 YYNGEE.